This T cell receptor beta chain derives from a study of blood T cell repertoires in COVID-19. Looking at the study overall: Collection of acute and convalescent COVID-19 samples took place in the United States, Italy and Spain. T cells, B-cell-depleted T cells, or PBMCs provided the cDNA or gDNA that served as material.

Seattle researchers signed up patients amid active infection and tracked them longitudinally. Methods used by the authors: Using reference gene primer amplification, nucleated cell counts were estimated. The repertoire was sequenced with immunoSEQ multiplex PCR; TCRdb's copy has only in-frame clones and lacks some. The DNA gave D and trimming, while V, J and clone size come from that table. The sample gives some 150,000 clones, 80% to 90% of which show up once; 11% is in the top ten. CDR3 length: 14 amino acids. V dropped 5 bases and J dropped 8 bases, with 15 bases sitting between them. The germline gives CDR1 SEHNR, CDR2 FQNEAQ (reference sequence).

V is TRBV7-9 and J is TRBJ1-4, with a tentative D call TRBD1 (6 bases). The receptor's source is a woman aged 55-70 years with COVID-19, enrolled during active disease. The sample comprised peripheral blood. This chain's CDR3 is CASSPTHTGEKLFF. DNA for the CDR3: TGTGCCAGCAGCCCTACACATACAGGGGAAAAACTGTTTTTT.